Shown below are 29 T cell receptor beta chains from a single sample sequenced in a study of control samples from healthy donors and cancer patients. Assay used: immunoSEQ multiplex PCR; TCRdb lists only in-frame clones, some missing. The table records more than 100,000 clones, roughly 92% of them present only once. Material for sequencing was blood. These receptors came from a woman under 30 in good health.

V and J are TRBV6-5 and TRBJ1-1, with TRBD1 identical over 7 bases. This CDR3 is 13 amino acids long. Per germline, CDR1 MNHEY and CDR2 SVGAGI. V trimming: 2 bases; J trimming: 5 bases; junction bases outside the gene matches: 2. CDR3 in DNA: TGTGCCAGCAGTTACCTGACAGGGACTGAAGCTTTCTTT. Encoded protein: CASSYLTGTEAFF.

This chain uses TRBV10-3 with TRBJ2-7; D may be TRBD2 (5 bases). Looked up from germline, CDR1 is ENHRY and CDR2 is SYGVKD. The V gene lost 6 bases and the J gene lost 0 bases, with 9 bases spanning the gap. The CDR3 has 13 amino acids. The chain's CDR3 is CAISGEGSYEQYF. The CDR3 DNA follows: TGTGCCATCAGCGGCGAGGGCTCCTACGAGCAGTACTTC.

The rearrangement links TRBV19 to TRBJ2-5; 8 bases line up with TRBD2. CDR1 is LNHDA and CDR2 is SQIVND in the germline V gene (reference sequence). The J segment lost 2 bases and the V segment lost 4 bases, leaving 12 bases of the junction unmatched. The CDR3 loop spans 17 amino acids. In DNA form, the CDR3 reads TGTGCCAGTAGTACCCCAATAGGTAGCGGGGCACAAGAGACCCAGTACTTC. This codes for CASSTPIGSGAQETQYF.

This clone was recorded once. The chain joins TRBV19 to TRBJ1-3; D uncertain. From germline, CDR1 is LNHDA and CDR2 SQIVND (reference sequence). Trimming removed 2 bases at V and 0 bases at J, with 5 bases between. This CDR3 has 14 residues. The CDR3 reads CASSIRSSGNTIYF. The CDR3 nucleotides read TGTGCCAGTAGTATACGGAGCTCTGGAAACACCATATATTTT.

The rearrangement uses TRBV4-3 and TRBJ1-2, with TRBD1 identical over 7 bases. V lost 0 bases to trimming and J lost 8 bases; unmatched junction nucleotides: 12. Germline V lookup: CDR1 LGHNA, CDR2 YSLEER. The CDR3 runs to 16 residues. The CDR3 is CASSQEIQGLGQGYTF. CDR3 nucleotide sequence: TGCGCCAGCAGCCAAGAAATACAGGGGCTCGGGCAGGGCTACACCTTC.

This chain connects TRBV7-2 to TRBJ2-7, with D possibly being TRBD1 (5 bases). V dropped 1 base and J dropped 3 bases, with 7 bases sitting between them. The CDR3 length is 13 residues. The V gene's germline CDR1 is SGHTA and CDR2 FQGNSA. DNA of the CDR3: TGTGCCAGCAGCTTAGACAGGCGCTACGAGCAGTACTTC. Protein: CASSLDRRYEQYF.

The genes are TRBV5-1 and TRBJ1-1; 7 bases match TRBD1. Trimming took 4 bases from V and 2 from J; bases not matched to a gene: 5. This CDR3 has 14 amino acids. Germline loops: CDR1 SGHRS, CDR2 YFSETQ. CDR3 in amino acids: CASSPRQGNTEAFF. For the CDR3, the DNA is TGCGCCAGCAGCCCGAGACAGGGCAACACTGAAGCTTTCTTT.

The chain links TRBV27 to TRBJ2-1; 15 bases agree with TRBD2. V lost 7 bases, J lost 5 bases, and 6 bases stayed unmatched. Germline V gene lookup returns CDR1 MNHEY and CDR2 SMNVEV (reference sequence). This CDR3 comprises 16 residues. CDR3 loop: CASTTGLAGGHNEQFF. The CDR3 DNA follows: TGTGCCAGCACCACCGGACTAGCGGGAGGGCACAATGAGCAGTTCTTC.

For the CDR3, the DNA is TGCGCCAGCAGCTTGATAGCGGGAGGTAACTACGAGCAGTACTTC. This gives the protein CASSLIAGGNYEQYF. The chain carries TRBV5-1 and TRBJ2-7, with 10 bases fitting TRBD2. The CDR3 length is 15 residues. CDR1 SGHRS and CDR2 YFSETQ come from the germline V gene. Trimming removed 1 base from V and 3 bases from J; junction bases left unmatched: 4.

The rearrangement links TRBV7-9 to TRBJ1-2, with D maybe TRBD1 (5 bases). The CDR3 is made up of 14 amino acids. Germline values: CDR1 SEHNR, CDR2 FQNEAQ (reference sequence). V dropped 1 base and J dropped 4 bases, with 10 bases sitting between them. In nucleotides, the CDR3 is TGTGCCAGCAGCTTAGACGGGGGTGCCTATGGCTACACCTTC. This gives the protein CASSLDGGAYGYTF.

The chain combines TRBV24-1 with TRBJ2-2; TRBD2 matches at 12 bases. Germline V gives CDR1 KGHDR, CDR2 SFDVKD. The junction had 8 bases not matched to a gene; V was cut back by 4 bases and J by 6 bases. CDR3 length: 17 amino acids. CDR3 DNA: TGTGCCACCAGTGACGCCGGACTAGCGGGATTGGCCGGGGAGCTGTTTTTT. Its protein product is CATSDAGLAGLAGELFF.

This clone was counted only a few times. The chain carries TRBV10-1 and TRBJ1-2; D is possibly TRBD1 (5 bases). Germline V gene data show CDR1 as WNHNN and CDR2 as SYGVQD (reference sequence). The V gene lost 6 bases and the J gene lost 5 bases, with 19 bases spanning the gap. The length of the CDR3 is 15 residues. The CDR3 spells CASRWTPSSLYGYTF. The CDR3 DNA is TGCGCCAGCAGGTGGACACCTTCTTCTCTATATGGCTACACCTTC.

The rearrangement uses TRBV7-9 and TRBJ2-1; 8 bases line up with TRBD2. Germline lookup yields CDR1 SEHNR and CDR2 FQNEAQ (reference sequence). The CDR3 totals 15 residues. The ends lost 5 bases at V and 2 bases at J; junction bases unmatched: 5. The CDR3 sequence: CASSPTSGTYNEQFF. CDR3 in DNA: TGTGCCAGCAGCCCTACTAGCGGAACCTACAATGAGCAGTTCTTC.

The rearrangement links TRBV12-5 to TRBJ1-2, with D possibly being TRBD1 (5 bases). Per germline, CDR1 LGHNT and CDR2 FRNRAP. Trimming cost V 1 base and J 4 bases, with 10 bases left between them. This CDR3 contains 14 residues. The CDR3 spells CASGLAGGSYGYTF. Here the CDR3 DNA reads TGTGCTAGTGGTTTGGCGGGGGGGAGCTATGGCTACACCTTC.

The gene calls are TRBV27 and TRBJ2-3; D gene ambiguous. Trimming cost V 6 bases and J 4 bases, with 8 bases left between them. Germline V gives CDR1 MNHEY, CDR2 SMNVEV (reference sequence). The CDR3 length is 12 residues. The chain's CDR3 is CASRFEADTQYF. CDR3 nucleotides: TGTGCCAGCAGGTTTGAAGCAGATACGCAGTATTTT.

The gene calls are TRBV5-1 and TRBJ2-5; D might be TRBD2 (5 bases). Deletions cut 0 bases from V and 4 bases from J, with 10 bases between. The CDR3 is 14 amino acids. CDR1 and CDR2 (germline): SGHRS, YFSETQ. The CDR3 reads CASSLDSGGETQYF. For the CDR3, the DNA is TGCGCCAGCAGCTTGGATTCCGGAGGAGAGACCCAGTACTTC.

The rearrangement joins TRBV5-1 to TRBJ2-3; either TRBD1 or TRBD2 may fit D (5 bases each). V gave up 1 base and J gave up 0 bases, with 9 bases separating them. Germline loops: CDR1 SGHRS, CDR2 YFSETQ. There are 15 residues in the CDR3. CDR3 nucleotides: TGCGCCAGCAGCTTGCACGGGGCTAGCACAGATACGCAGTATTTT. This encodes CASSLHGASTDTQYF.

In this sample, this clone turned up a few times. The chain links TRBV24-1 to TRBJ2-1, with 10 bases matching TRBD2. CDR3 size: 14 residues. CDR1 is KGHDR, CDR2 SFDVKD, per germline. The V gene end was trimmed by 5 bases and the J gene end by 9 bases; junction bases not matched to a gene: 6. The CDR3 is CATSGGLAVGEQFF. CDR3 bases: TGTGCCACCAGTGGCGGACTAGCGGTTGGTGAGCAGTTCTTC.

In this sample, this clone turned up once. CDR3 sequence (DNA): TGTGCCAGCAGCTTATCCCGAACGAAACCACCATCTGAAGCTTTCTTT. This translates into CASSLSRTKPPSEAFF. The chain couples TRBV7-3 to TRBJ1-1; D uncertain. This CDR3 region has 16 residues. Germline lookup yields CDR1 SGHTA and CDR2 FQGTGA. The V end lost 2 bases, the J end lost 6 bases, and 19 bases lay between the germline ends.

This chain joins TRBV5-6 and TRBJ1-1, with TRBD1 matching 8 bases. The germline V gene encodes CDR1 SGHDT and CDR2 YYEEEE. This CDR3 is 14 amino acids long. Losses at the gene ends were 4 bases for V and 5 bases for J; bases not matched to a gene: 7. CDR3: CASSHGQGRTEAFF. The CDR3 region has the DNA TGTGCCAGCAGCCACGGACAGGGACGAACTGAAGCTTTCTTT.

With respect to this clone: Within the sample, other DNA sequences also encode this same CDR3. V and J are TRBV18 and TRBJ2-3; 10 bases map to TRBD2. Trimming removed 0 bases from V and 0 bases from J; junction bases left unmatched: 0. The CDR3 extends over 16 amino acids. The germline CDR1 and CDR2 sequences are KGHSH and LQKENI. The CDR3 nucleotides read TGTGCCAGCTCACCACCACTAGCGGGAAGCACAGATACGCAGTATTTT. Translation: CASSPPLAGSTDTQYF.

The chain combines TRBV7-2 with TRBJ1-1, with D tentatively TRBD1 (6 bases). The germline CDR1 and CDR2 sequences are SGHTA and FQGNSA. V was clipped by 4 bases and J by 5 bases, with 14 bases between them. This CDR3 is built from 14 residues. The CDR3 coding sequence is TGTGCCAGCAGCTATTGGGGGGCGCGTACTGAAGCTTTCTTT. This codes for CASSYWGARTEAFF.

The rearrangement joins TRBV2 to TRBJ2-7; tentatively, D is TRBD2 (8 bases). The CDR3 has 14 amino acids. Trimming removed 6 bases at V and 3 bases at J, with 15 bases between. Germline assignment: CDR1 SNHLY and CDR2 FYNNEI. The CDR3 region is CASSRGGQYYEQYF. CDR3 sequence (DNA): TGTGCCAGCAGCCGGGGGGGACAGTACTACGAGCAGTACTTC.

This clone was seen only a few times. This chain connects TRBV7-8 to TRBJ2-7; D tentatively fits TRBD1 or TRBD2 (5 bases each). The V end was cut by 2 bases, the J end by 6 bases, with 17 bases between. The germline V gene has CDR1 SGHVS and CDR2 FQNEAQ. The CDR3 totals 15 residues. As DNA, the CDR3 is TGTGCCAGCAGCTTATTTGGGGGAGATCCTCTCGAGCAGTACTTC. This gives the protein CASSLFGGDPLEQYF.

This CDR3 reads CAWQGDLLDTQYF. Here the CDR3 DNA reads TGTGCCTGGCAAGGGGACCTTTTAGATACGCAGTATTTT. This chain links TRBV30 with TRBJ2-3; D might be TRBD1 or TRBD2, each matching 5 bases. Germline CDR1 is GTSNPN and CDR2 is SVGIG (reference sequence). The CDR3 consists of 13 residues. The V end was cut by 5 bases, the J end by 5 bases, with 14 bases between. The full variable domain, rest sourced from reference TRBV30 and TRBJ2-3, is SQTIHQWPATLVQPVGSPLSLECTVEGTSNPNLYWYRQAAGRGLQLLFYSVGIGQISSEVPQNLSASRPQDRQFILSSKKLLLSDSGFYLCAWQGDLLDTQYFGPGTRLTVL.

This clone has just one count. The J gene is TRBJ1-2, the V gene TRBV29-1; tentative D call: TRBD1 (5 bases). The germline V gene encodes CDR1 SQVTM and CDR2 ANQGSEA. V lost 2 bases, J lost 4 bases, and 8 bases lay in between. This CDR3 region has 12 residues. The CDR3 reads CSVEWGSYGYTF. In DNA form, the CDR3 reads TGCAGCGTTGAATGGGGGTCCTATGGCTACACCTTC.

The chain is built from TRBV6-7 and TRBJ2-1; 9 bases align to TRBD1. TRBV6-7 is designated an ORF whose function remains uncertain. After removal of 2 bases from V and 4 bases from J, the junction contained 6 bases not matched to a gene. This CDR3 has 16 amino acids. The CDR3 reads CASSYPGTGSYNEQFF. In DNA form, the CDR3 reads TGTGCCAGCAGTTACCCCGGGACAGGGTCGTACAATGAGCAGTTCTTC.

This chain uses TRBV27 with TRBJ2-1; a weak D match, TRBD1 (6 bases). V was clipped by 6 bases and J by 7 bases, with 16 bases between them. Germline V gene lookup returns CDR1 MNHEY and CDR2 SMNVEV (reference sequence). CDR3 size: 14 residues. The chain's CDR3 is CASSLRGRLNEQFF. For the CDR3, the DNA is TGTGCCAGCAGCCTCAGGGGACGACTTAATGAGCAGTTCTTC.

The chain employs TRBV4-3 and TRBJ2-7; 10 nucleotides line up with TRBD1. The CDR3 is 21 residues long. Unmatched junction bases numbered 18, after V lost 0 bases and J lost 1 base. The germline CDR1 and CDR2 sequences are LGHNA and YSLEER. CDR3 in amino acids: CASSQERRQGAINSGSYEQYF. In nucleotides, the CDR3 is TGCGCCAGCAGCCAAGAACGCAGACAGGGGGCGATCAATTCCGGGTCCTACGAGCAGTACTTC.